A selection of T cell receptor beta chains follows, all from one sample in a study of T cells after yellow fever vaccination. TCRdb passed the 5' RACE reads through MiXCR, listing each CDR3 protein once. The table lists about 200,000 distinct CDR3 sequences, about 3% of them singletons. Sequenced material: CD4+ T cells sorted from PBMCs, taken 10 days after the yellow fever booster vaccination. Source of these receptors: a man aged 18 to 30 who received the YFV17D yellow fever vaccine. The CDR3 runs from the conserved cysteine through the conserved F or W. The D gene is left open where the match is weak. The size field is filled for only some rows; it gives once, few, many or a size class.

TRBD2,16,TRBJ2-5,many,TRBV5-4,CASSFRLADFGETQYF,TGTGCCAGCAGCTTTCGACTAGCTGATTTCGGAGAGACCCAGTACTTC
TRBD1,13,TRBJ1-1,few,TRBV5-1,CASSEWTGSEAFF,TGCGCCAGCAGCGAATGGACAGGCTCTGAAGCTTTCTTT
NA,13,TRBJ2-4,many,TRBV20-1,CSAPMVAKNIQYF,TGCAGTGCCCCCATGGTAGCCAAAAACATTCAGTACTTC
NA,15,TRBJ2-3,many,TRBV5-1,CASSLEGGSTDTQYF,TGCGCCAGCAGCCTAGAAGGGGGGAGCACAGATACGCAGTATTTT
NA,15,TRBJ2-4,few,TRBV12-3/TRBV12-4,CASSLGHTARNIQYF,TGTGCCAGCAGTTTAGGACACACGGCCCGAAACATTCAGTACTTC
NA,13,TRBJ2-5,many,TRBV27,CASSLGPGETQYF,TGCGCCAGCAGCTTGGGGCCGGGAGAGACCCAGTACTTC
NA,11,TRBJ2-2,many,TRBV6-2/TRBV6-3,CASSYRAALFF,TGTGCCAGCAGTTACCGGGCTGCGCTGTTTTTT
NA,13,TRBJ1-2,few,TRBV6-6,CASSSSQGRGYTF,TGTGCCAGCAGTTCCTCACAGGGTCGGGGCTACACCTTC
TRBD1,15,TRBJ2-7,NA,TRBV25-1,CASSDPRTGGYEQYF,TGTGCCAGCAGTGACCCCCGGACAGGGGGCTACGAGCAGTACTTC
TRBD1,11,TRBJ1-2,many,TRBV7-9,CASSPGQVHTF,TGTGCCAGCAGCCCCGGACAGGTCCACACCTTC
NA,12,TRBJ1-1,NA,TRBV30,CACGRGNTEAFF,TGTGCCTGCGGACGGGGGAACACTGAAGCTTTCTTT
NA,14,TRBJ1-1,NA,TRBV12-3/TRBV12-4,CASSLRIMNTEAFF,TGTGCCAGCAGTTTGCGAATTATGAACACTGAAGCTTTCTTT
NA,17,TRBJ2-3,few,TRBV12-3/TRBV12-4,CASSPQVGGQGTDTQYF,TGTGCCAGCAGTCCCCAGGTTGGGGGCCAGGGCACAGATACGCAGTATTTT
TRBD1,16,TRBJ2-2,many,TRBV4-3,CASSQSGTGFPGELFF,TGCGCCAGCAGCCAATCCGGGACAGGGTTTCCCGGGGAGCTGTTTTTT
NA,15,TRBJ1-1,many,TRBV29-1,CSVGFTGIGNTEAFF,TGCAGCGTTGGATTTACAGGGATAGGGAACACTGAAGCTTTCTTT
NA,15,TRBJ2-2,many,TRBV27,CASSFGSRGAGELFF,TGTGCCAGCAGTTTCGGCTCGCGAGGAGCCGGGGAGCTGTTTTTT
NA,15,TRBJ2-1,many,TRBV7-3,CASSWGPLRFNEQFF,TGTGCCAGCAGCTGGGGGCCGCTTCGATTCAATGAGCAGTTCTTC
NA,12,TRBJ1-1,many,TRBV20-1,CSARDDKLEAFF,TGCAGTGCTAGAGATGATAAACTTGAAGCTTTCTTT
TRBD1,13,TRBJ1-5,NA,TRBV7-8,CASSRTGGQPQHF,TGTGCCAGCAGCCGGACAGGGGGACAACCCCAGCATTTT
TRBD1,14,TRBJ1-4,many,TRBV4-3,CASSPGQANEKLFF,TGCGCCAGCAGCCCGGGACAGGCTAATGAAAAACTGTTTTTT
NA,12,TRBJ1-1,many,TRBV6-5,CASSYSATEAFF,TGTGCCAGCAGTTACTCTGCGACCGAAGCTTTCTTT
TRBD1,14,TRBJ2-7,many,TRBV19,CASSGTGVGYEQYF,TGTGCCAGTAGCGGGACAGGGGTGGGCTACGAGCAGTACTTC
NA,13,TRBJ2-5,many,TRBV30,CAWRPPTGETQYF,TGTGCCTGGAGGCCCCCGACTGGAGAGACCCAGTACTTC
NA,22,TRBJ2-3,many,TRBV21-1,CASSKALTSNRLAGGPWDTQYF,TGTGCCAGCAGCAAAGCGCTCACCAGCAATAGACTAGCGGGGGGGCCTTGGGATACGCAGTATTTT
NA,14,TRBJ2-4,many,TRBV12-3/TRBV12-4,CASSSPERGNIQYF,TGTGCCAGCAGTTCCCCGGAAAGGGGGAACATTCAGTACTTC
TRBD2,16,TRBJ2-1,few,TRBV12-3/TRBV12-4,CASSPGLAGAQGEQFF,TGTGCCAGCAGTCCAGGACTAGCGGGGGCCCAGGGTGAGCAGTTCTTC
NA,17,TRBJ2-2,few,TRBV6-4,CASSDFPTGVKTGELFF,TGTGCCAGCAGTGACTTTCCGACAGGAGTTAAAACCGGGGAGCTGTTTTTT